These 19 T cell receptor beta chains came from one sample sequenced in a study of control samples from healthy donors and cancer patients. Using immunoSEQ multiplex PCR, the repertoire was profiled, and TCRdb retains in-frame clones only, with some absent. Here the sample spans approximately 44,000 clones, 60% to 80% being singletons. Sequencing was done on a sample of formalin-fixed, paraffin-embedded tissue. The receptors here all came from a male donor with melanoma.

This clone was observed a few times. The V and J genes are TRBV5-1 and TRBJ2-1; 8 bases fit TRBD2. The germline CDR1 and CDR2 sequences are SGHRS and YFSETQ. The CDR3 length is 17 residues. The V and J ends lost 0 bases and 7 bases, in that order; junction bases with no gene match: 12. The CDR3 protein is CASSLVLAGWVKNEQFF. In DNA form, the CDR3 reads TGCGCCAGCAGCTTGGTTTTAGCGGGATGGGTAAAGAATGAGCAGTTCTTC.

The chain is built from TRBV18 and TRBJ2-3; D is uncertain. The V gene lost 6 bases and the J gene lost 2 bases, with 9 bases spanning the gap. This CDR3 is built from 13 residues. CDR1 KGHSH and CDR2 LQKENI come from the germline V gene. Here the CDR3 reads CASSDDYTDTQYF. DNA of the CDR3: TGTGCCAGCTCTGACGATTACACAGATACGCAGTATTTT.

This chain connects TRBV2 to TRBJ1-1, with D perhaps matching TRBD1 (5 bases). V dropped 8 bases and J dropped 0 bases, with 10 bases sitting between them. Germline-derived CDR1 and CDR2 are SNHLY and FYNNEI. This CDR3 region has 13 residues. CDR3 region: CASGGTVNTEAFF. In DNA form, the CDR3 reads TGTGCCAGCGGTGGGACGGTGAACACTGAAGCTTTCTTT.

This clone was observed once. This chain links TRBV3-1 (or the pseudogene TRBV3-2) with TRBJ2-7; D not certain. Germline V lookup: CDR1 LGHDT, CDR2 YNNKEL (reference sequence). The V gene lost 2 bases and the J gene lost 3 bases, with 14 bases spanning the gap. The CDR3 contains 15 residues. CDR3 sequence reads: CASSQRSGGGYEQYF. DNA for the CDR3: TGTGCCAGCAGCCAACGTAGTGGCGGTGGCTACGAGCAGTACTTC.

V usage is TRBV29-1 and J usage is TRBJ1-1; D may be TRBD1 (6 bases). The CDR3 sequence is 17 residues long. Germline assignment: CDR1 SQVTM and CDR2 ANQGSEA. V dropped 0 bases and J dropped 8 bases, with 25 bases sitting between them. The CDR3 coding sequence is TGCAGCGTTGAAGATAGCGACAGGCTCGGGGCTTGGGGAGAAGCTTTCTTT. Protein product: CSVEDSDRLGAWGEAFF.

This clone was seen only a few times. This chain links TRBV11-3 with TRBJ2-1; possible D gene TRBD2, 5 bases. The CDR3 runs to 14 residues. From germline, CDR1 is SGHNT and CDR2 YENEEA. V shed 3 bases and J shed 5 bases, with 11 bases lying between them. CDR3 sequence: CASSLSPGNNEQFF. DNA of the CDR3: TGTGCCAGCAGCTTGAGCCCGGGGAACAATGAGCAGTTCTTC.

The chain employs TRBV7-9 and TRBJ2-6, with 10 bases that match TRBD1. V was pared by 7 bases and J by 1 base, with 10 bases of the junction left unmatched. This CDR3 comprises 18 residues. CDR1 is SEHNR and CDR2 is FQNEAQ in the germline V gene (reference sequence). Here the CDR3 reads CASTPGTGVSSGANVLTF. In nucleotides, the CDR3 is TGTGCCAGCACCCCCGGGACAGGGGTCTCATCTGGGGCCAACGTCCTGACTTTC.

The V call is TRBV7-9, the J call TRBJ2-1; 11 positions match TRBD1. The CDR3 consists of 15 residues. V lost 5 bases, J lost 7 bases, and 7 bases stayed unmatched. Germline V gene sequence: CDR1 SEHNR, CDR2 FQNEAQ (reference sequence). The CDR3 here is CASSRFGTGGNEQFF. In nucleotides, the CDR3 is TGTGCCAGCAGCCGTTTCGGGACAGGGGGGAATGAGCAGTTCTTC.

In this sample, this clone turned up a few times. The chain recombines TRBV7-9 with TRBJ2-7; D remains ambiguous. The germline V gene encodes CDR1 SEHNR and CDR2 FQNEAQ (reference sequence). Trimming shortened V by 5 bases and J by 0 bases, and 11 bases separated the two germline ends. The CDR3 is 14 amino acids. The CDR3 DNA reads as TGTGCCAGCAGCATCATTCGGAGCTCCTACGAGCAGTACTTC. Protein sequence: CASSIIRSSYEQYF.

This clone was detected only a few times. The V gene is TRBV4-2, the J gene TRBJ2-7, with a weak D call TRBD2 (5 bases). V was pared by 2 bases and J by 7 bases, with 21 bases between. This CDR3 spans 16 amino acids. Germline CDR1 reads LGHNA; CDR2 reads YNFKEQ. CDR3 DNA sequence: TGTGCCAGCAGCCAAACCCCCCGGTCCGCGGGCTTTGAGCAGTACTTC. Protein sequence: CASSQTPRSAGFEQYF.

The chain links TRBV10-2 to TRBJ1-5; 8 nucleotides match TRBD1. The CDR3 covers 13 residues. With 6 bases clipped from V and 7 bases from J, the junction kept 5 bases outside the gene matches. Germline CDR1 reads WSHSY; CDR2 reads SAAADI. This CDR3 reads CASRGQGGQPQHF. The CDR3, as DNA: TGCGCCAGCAGAGGACAGGGCGGGCAGCCCCAGCATTTT.

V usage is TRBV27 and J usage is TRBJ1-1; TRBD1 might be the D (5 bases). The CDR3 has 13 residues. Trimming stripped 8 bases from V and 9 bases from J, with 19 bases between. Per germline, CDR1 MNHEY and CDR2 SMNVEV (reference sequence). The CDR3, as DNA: TGTGCCAGCCTACCGACGGAGGGGACTAAAGCTTTCTTT. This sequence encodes CASLPTEGTKAFF.

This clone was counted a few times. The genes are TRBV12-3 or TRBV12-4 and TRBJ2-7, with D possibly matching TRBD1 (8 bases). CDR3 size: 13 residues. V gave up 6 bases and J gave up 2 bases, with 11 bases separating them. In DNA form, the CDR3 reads TGTGCCAGCAGACAGGGGGGGGCCTACGAGCAGTACTTC. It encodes CASRQGGAYEQYF.

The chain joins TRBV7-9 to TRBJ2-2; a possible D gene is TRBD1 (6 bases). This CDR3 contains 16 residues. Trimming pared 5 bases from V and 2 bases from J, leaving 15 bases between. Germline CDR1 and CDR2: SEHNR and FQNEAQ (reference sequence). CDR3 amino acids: CASSPRSGANTGELFF. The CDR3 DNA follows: TGTGCCAGCAGCCCGCGGTCAGGGGCCAACACCGGGGAGCTGTTTTTT.

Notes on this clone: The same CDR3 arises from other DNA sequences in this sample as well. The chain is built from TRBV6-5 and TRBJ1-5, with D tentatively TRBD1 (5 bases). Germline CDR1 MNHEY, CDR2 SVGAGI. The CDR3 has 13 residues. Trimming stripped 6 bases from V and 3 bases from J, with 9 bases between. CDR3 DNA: TGTGCCAGCAGCAGGGTATCCAATCAGCCCCAGCATTTT. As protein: CASSRVSNQPQHF.

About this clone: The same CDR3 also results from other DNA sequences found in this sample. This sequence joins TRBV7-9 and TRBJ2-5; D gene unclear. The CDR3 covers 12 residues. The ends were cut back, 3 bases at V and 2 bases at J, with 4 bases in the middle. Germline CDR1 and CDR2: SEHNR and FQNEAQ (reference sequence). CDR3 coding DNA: TGTGCCAGCAGCTTTTCGCAAGAGACCCAGTACTTC. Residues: CASSFSQETQYF.

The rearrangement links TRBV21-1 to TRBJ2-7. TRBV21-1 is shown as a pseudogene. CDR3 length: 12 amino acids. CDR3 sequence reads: CASSKGGFGQYF. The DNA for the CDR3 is TGTGCCAGCAGCAAAGGGGGTTTCGGGCAGTACTTC.

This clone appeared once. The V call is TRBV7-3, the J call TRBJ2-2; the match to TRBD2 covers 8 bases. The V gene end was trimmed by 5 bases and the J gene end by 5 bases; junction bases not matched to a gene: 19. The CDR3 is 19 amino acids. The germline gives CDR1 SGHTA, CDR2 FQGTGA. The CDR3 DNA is TGTGCCAGCAGCCCCCAAAGGGTCTCGAGCGGGAGTGGAACCGGGGAGCTGTTTTTT. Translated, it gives CASSPQRVSSGSGTGELFF. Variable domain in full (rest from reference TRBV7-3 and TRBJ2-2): GAGVSQTPSNKVTEKGKYVELRCDPISGHTALYWYRQSLGQGPEFLIYFQGTGAADDSGLPNDRFFAVRPEGSVSTLKIQRTERGDSAVYLCASSPQRVSSGSGTGELFFGEGSRLTVL.

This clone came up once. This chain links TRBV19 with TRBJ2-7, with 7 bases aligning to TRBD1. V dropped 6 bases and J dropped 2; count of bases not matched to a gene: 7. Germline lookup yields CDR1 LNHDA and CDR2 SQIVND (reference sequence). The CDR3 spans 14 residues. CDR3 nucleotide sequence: TGTGCCAGTAGCCCCGGGACAGAGCCCTACGAGCAGTACTTC. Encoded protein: CASSPGTEPYEQYF.